This T cell receptor (beta chain) is drawn from a study of shared clonotypes between healthy human individuals. V was clipped by 5 bases and J by 5 bases; unmatched bases: 5. CDR1 is WSHSY, CDR2 SAAADI, per germline. The CDR3 runs to 14 residues. For unsorted PBMC, 300 ng DNA per replicate equaled some 32,000 T cell genomes. Per the original methods: In the immunoSEQ data, sequences were junction-only and lacked quality scores, so filtering differed. Some clones are missing from TCRdb's copy, which holds only in-frame ones; the method was immunoSEQ multiplex PCR. Clone size and V and J calls were adopted from that table, with D and trimming inferred from the DNA. The profile covers 450,000 to 650,000 clones, with just over 75% appearing a single time and approximately 12% taken by the ten largest.

This receptor was obtained from a woman in her 40s in good health. Some clones in this sample may be carry-over from other donors' samples. The rearrangement uses TRBV10-2 and TRBJ2-5; 10 bases line up with TRBD1. The sample comprised PBMCs. CDR3 DNA sequence: TGCGCCAGCAGTTGGGACAGGGGTTCGGAGACCCAGTACTTC. Residues: CASSWDRGSETQYF.